A single sample is the source of the 22 T cell receptor beta chains below, sequenced in a study of siplizumab effects on memory and regulatory T cells. Clones were read by immunoSEQ multiplex PCR, and TCRdb kept only the in-frame ones, dropping some. The table records 90,000 to 150,000 clones, roughly 93% of them present only once. Specimen: non-Treg CD4+ T cells sorted from blood. These receptors came from a human donor in good health.

The count of this clone is one. The V gene is TRBV6-5, the J gene TRBJ2-3, with TRBD2 as a possible D gene (5 bases). Germline CDR1 reads MNHEY; CDR2 reads SVGAGI. The CDR3 spans 12 residues. Trimming shortened V by 8 bases and J by 6 bases, and 12 bases separated the two germline ends. As DNA, the CDR3 is TGTGCCAGCTGCTCAAGGGAGGATACGCAGTATTTT. Protein: CASCSREDTQYF.

The chain links TRBV2 to TRBJ1-5; D ambiguous. The CDR3 covers 13 residues. The V and J ends lost 6 bases and 4 bases respectively, with 10 bases between them. In germline, CDR1 is SNHLY, CDR2 FYNNEI. In nucleotides, the CDR3 is TGTGCCAGCAGGGCGAAAGGTAATCAGCCCCAGCATTTT. This codes for CASRAKGNQPQHF.

This clone was counted between two and nine times. V and J are TRBV19 and TRBJ1-2; D gene uncertain. Trimming removed 7 bases at V and 1 base at J, with 7 bases between. Germline assignment: CDR1 LNHDA and CDR2 SQIVND (reference sequence). The CDR3 covers 12 residues. The CDR3, as DNA: TGTGCCAGTAAGGGCAGTAACTATGGCTACACCTTC. It translates to CASKGSNYGYTF.

This clone was recorded a few times. V and J are TRBV28 and TRBJ1-2; D unresolved. The ends were cut back, 4 bases at V and 8 bases at J, with 14 bases in the middle. Germline V gene sequence: CDR1 MDHEN, CDR2 SYDVKM. CDR3 size: 13 residues. CDR3 amino acids: CASSSVGFGGYTF. DNA of the CDR3: TGTGCCAGCAGTTCCGTAGGTTTCGGGGGCTACACCTTC.

The gene calls are TRBV11-1 and TRBJ2-3; 7 bases map to TRBD1. The CDR3 totals 16 residues. The junction had 7 bases not matched to a gene; V was cut back by 3 bases and J by 1 base. CDR1 is SGHAT and CDR2 is FQDESV in the germline V gene (reference sequence). This chain's CDR3 is CASSFDRAEGTDTQYF. CDR3 nucleotide sequence: TGTGCCAGCAGCTTTGACAGGGCGGAGGGCACAGATACGCAGTATTTT.

The J gene is TRBJ1-1, the V gene TRBV6-1; the D gene is possibly TRBD1 (5 bases). With 6 bases removed from V and 3 bases from J, the gap between germline ends came to 11 bases. The germline CDR1 and CDR2 sequences are MNHNS and SASEGT. There are 13 residues in the CDR3. As DNA, the CDR3 is TGTGCCAGCAGGGTGGGGGGGTACACTGAAGCTTTCTTT. Translating gives CASRVGGYTEAFF.

The genes are TRBV7-6 and TRBJ2-7; D call uncertain. CDR1 and CDR2 (germline): SGHVS, FNYEAQ. This CDR3 has 14 amino acids. V lost 5 bases and J 3 bases, leaving 14 bases between the germline ends. The CDR3 coding sequence is TGTGCCAGCAGCCGAACGGAGCGTGGCTACGAGCAGTACTTC. Residues: CASSRTERGYEQYF.

The chain recombines TRBV6-5 with TRBJ2-3; TRBD1 aligns across 9 bases. Germline CDR1 is MNHEY and CDR2 is SVGAGI. The trim removed 6 bases at V and 3 bases at J, leaving 4 bases unmatched. CDR3 length: 14 amino acids. The CDR3 loop reads CASRRQGVTDTQYF. The CDR3 coding sequence is TGTGCCAGCAGAAGACAGGGGGTTACAGATACGCAGTATTTT.

This chain joins TRBV19 and TRBJ2-3, with no clear D. Per the germline V gene, CDR1 is LNHDA and CDR2 is SQIVND (reference sequence). V dropped 6 bases and J dropped 4 bases, with 8 bases sitting between them. The CDR3 consists of 12 residues. The CDR3 nucleotides read TGTGCCAGTAGCCAGAGTTCAGATACGCAGTATTTT. It encodes CASSQSSDTQYF.

This sequence joins TRBV29-1 and TRBJ1-3; D ambiguous. This CDR3 spans 13 amino acids. Germline loops: CDR1 SQVTM, CDR2 ANQGSEA. V gave up 4 bases and J gave up 0 bases, with 7 bases separating them. The CDR3 DNA is TGCAGCGTTGTGGGGAACTCTGGAAACACCATATATTTT. This encodes CSVVGNSGNTIYF.

The rearrangement uses TRBV10-3 and TRBJ2-3; D tentatively fits TRBD1 or TRBD2 (5 bases each). This CDR3 region has 15 residues. Germline assignment: CDR1 ENHRY and CDR2 SYGVKD. Trimming shortened V by 6 bases and J by 3 bases, and 16 bases separated the two germline ends. CDR3 in DNA: TGTGCCATCAGGGGCCGTCCCGGGGCTACAGATACGCAGTATTTT. This gives the protein CAIRGRPGATDTQYF.

The chain uses TRBV5-1 and TRBJ2-7; D may be TRBD1 (6 bases). V dropped 3 bases and J dropped 3 bases, with 16 bases sitting between them. There are 15 residues in the CDR3. CDR1 and CDR2 from the germline V gene are SGHRS and YFSETQ. As DNA, the CDR3 is TGCGCCAGCAGCTACACCAACCGGGACAACTACGAGCAGTACTTC. As protein: CASSYTNRDNYEQYF.

This CDR3 is CASSLQAANTGELFF. The CDR3 DNA sequence: TGTGCCAGCAGCTTACAAGCGGCGAACACCGGGGAGCTGTTTTTT. The J gene is TRBJ2-2, the V gene TRBV7-3; possibly TRBD2 for D (5 bases). The CDR3 has 15 amino acids. The germline CDR1 and CDR2 sequences are SGHTA and FQGTGA. The V end lost 2 bases, the J end lost 0 bases, and 7 bases lay between the germline ends.

The chain recombines TRBV5-1 with TRBJ2-7; D is possibly TRBD2 (6 bases). Germline-derived CDR1 and CDR2 are SGHRS and YFSETQ. The CDR3 is 17 amino acids. Trimming shortened V by 0 bases and J by 1 base, and 17 bases separated the two germline ends. The CDR3 reads CASSLAGVATPSYEQYF. CDR3 nucleotides: TGCGCCAGCAGCTTGGCGGGGGTCGCCACCCCGTCCTACGAGCAGTACTTC. The full variable domain, rest sourced from reference TRBV5-1 and TRBJ2-7, is KAGVTQTPRYLIKTRGQQVTLSCSPISGHRSVSWYQQTPGQGLQFLFEYFSETQRNKGNFPGRFSGRQFSNSRSEMNVSTLELGDSALYLCASSLAGVATPSYEQYFGPGTRLTVT.

The chain is built from TRBV5-1 and TRBJ2-3; D call uncertain. Trimming left V 1 base short and J 4 bases short, with 4 bases between. Germline CDR1 and CDR2: SGHRS and YFSETQ. The CDR3 is 12 residues long. CDR3 loop: CASSLTPDTQYF. The CDR3 nucleotides read TGCGCCAGCAGCTTGACCCCAGATACGCAGTATTTT.

This clone appeared a single time. This rearrangement joins TRBV28 to TRBJ2-7; the match to TRBD1 covers 9 bases. CDR3 length: 16 residues. Per the germline V gene, CDR1 is MDHEN and CDR2 is SYDVKM. J was trimmed by 6 bases and V by 1 base; bases with no gene match: 10. CDR3 in amino acids: CASSLLGGDRVFEQYF. CDR3 in DNA: TGTGCCAGCAGTTTATTAGGAGGGGACAGGGTATTCGAGCAGTACTTC.

This chain links TRBV11-2 with TRBJ1-1; possible D gene TRBD1, 5 bases. Germline V lookup: CDR1 SGHAT, CDR2 FQNNGV. The CDR3 has 14 residues. V was clipped by 5 bases and J by 1 base, with 11 bases between them. As DNA, the CDR3 is TGTGCCAGCAGCACCTTTACAGGGAACACTGAAGCTTTCTTT. It is translated as CASSTFTGNTEAFF. The whole variable domain, filled in from reference TRBV11-2 and TRBJ1-1, reads EAGVAQSPRYKIIEKRQSVAFWCNPISGHATLYWYQQILGQGPKLLIQFQNNGVVDDSQLPKDRFSAERLKGVDSTLKIQPAKLEDSAVYLCASSTFTGNTEAFFGQGTRLTVV.

This rearrangement joins TRBV7-3 to TRBJ2-1; TRBD2 agrees at 7 bases. Germline V lookup: CDR1 SGHTA, CDR2 FQGTGA. There are 17 residues in the CDR3. J gave up 2 bases and V 5 bases, and 12 bases lay outside the gene matches. The CDR3 sequence: CASSPLRGGSTYNEQFF. CDR3 sequence (DNA): TGTGCCAGCAGCCCACTTAGGGGAGGGAGTACCTACAATGAGCAGTTCTTC.

This clone appeared a single time. The CDR3: CSVEDLDSGAEQYF. The CDR3 bases are TGCAGCGTTGAAGATCTGGACTCAGGGGCGGAGCAGTACTTC. The genes are TRBV29-1 and TRBJ2-7, with D perhaps matching TRBD1 (6 bases). Germline CDR1 reads SQVTM; CDR2 reads ANQGSEA. The CDR3 has 14 amino acids. Trimming removed 0 bases at V and 7 bases at J, with 16 bases between.

The sample holds one count of this clone. The CDR3 sequence: CASSQGRTGDSPLHF. Here the CDR3 DNA reads TGTGCCAGCAGCCAAGGACGGACAGGGGACTCACCCCTCCACTTT. The rearrangement joins TRBV4-2 to TRBJ1-6; 9 bases agree with TRBD1. CDR1 and CDR2 (germline): LGHNA, YNFKEQ. With 1 base clipped from V and 10 bases from J, the junction kept 5 bases outside the gene matches. The CDR3 extends over 15 amino acids.

The chain links TRBV20-1 to TRBJ2-5; 7 nucleotides agree with TRBD2. The CDR3 loop spans 11 amino acids. Germline V gene data show CDR1 as DFQATT and CDR2 as SNEGSKA (reference sequence). J was trimmed by 3 bases and V by 6 bases; bases with no gene match: 1. The CDR3 is CSAAGEETQYF. As DNA, the CDR3 is TGCAGTGCGGCGGGAGAAGAGACCCAGTACTTC.

The genes are TRBV30 and TRBJ1-1; no reliable D call. The germline V gene encodes CDR1 GTSNPN and CDR2 SVGIG (reference sequence). The CDR3 extends over 15 amino acids. The V and J ends lost 5 bases and 1 base respectively, with 17 bases between them. CDR3 protein: CAWLTSFLPNTEAFF. The CDR3 bases are TGTGCCTGGTTGACAAGTTTCCTGCCGAACACTGAAGCTTTCTTT.